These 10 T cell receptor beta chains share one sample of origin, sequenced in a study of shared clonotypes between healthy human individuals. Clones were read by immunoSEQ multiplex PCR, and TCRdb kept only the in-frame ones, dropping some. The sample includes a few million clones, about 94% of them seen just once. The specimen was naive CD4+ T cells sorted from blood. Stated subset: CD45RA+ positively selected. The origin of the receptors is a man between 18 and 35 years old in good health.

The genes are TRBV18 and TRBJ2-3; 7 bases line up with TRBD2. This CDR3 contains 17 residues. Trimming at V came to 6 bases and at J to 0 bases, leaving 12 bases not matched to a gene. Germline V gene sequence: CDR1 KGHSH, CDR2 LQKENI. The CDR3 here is CASSPTSGGTSTDTQYF. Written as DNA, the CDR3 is TGTGCCAGCTCTCCCACGTCGGGGGGAACTAGCACAGATACGCAGTATTTT.

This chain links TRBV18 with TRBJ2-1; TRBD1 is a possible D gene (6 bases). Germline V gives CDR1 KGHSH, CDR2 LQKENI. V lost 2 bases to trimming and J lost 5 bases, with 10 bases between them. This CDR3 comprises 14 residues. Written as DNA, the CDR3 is TGTGCCAGCTCACCAACACAGGGAGACAATGAGCAGTTCTTC. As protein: CASSPTQGDNEQFF.

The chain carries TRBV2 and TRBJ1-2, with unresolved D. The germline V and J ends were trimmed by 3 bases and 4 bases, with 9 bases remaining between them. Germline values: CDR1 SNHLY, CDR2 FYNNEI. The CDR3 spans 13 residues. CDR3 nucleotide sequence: TGTGCCAGCAGTGACCCCAGGTTCTATGGCTACACCTTC. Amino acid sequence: CASSDPRFYGYTF.

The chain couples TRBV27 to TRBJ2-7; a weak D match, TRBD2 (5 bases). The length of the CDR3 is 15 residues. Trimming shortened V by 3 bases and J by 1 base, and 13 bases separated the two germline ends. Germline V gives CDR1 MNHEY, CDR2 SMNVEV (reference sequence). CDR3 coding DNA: TGTGCCAGCAGTTTTGTATCCGGGAAGTCCTACGAGCAGTACTTC. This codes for CASSFVSGKSYEQYF.

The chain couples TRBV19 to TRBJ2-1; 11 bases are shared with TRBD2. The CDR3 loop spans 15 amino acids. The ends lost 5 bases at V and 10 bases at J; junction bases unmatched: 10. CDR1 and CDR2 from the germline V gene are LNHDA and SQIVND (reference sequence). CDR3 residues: CASSSLAGDVREQFF. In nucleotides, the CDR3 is TGTGCCAGTAGTTCACTAGCGGGAGATGTCCGAGAGCAGTTCTTC.

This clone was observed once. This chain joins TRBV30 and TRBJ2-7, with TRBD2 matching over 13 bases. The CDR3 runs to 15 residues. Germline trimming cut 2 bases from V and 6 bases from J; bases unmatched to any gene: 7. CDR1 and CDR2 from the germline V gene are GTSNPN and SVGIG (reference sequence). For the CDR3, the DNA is TGTGCCTGGAGTATCCGGGGACTAGCGGGGCTCGAGCAGTACTTC. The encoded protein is CAWSIRGLAGLEQYF.

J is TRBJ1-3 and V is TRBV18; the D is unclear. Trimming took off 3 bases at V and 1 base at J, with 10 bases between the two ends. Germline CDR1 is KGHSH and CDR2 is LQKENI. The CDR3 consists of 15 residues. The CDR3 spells CASSPGGRSGNTIYF. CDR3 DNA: TGTGCCAGCTCACCGGGTGGGAGATCTGGAAACACCATATATTTT.

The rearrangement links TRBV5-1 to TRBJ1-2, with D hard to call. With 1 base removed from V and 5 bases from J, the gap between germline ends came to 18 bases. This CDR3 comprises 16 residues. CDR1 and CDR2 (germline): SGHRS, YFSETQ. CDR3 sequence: CASSLSGRIGVYGYTF. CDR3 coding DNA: TGCGCCAGCAGCTTGTCAGGACGGATCGGGGTTTATGGCTACACCTTC.

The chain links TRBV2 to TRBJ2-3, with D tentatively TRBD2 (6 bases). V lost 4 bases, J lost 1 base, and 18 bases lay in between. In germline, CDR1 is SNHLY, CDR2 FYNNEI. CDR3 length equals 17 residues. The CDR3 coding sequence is TGTGCCAGCAGTGGGGGACTCCCGCCGTATGGCACAGATACGCAGTATTTT. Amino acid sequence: CASSGGLPPYGTDTQYF.

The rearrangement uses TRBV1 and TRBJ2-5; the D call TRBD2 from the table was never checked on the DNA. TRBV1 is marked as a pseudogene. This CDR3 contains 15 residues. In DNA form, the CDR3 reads TGCACCAGCAGCCCCCCTAGCGGGGCCCAAGAGACCCAGTACTTC. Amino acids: CTSSPPSGAQETQYF.